These T cell receptor beta chains were read from a single sample in a study of T cells in Graves' hyperthyroidism and ophthalmopathy. TCRdb used MiXCR to reprocess the multiplex PCR reads, holding one entry per CDR3 protein. This repertoire shows some 440,000 distinct CDR3 sequences, roughly 14% found once; its top ten account for over 12%. The specimen was blood. These receptors were taken from a woman between 18 and 29 years old with Graves' hyperthyroidism. Both conserved end residues are part of each CDR3. The D gene is left open where the match is weak. Size tells how often a clone was seen (once, few, many) or the class of an expanded clone, and some rows leave it out.

many TRBJ1-2 TRBV6-5 - CASSYSAVRGYTF TGTGCCAGCAGTTACTCGGCAGTAAGAGGCTACACCTTC
- TRBJ2-2 TRBV4-1 TRBD2 CASSQLILAAKFTGELFF TGCGCCAGCAGCCAACTTATACTAGCGGCTAAATTCACCGGGGAGCTGTTTTTT
many TRBJ2-2 TRBV20-1 TRBD1 CSATRQGVTGELFF TGCAGTGCAACCCGACAGGGCGTCACCGGGGAGCTGTTTTTT
few TRBJ1-5 TRBV4-3 - CASSQDWKGNQPQHF TGCGCCAGCAGCCAAGATTGGAAGGGTAATCAGCCCCAGCATTTT
many TRBJ2-2 TRBV5-1 - CASSSGGGKTGELFF TGCGCCAGCAGTTCCGGAGGGGGCAAGACCGGGGAGCTGTTTTTT
many TRBJ1-5 TRBV12-3/TRBV12-4 TRBD1 CASRGQEHQPQHF TGTGCCAGCAGGGGACAGGAACATCAGCCCCAGCATTTT
many TRBJ2-7 TRBV27 - CASGRGSEQYF TGTGCCAGCGGGCGAGGTAGCGAGCAGTACTTC
many TRBJ1-3 TRBV11-2 TRBD1 CASSPTGGLGNTIYF TGTGCCAGCAGCCCAACAGGGGGCCTTGGAAACACCATATATTTT
- TRBJ1-3 TRBV5-1 - CASSLDGRSAGNTIYF TGCGCCAGCAGCTTGGATGGTCGGTCAGCTGGAAACACCATATATTTT
many TRBJ2-1 TRBV9 - CASSQWGGNNNEQFF TGTGCCAGCAGCCAGTGGGGTGGGAATAACAATGAGCAGTTCTTC
many TRBJ1-1 TRBV28 - CASRIQDEDKAFF TGTGCCAGCAGAATACAGGATGAAGATAAAGCTTTCTTT
- TRBJ1-6 TRBV7-6 - CASSLAVATYNSPLHF TGTGCCAGCAGCTTAGCGGTGGCCACCTATAATTCACCCCTCCACTTT
- TRBJ2-1 TRBV5-1 TRBD1 CASSPGQGQGEQFF TGCGCCAGCTCCCCGGGACAGGGACAAGGGGAGCAGTTCTTC
many TRBJ2-7 TRBV28 TRBD2 CASRRLAGDYEQYF TGTGCCAGCAGAAGACTAGCGGGAGACTACGAGCAGTACTTC
- TRBJ1-1 TRBV19 - CASSIGPTGTEAFF TGTGCCAGTAGTATTGGACCGACGGGAACTGAAGCTTTCTTT
- TRBJ2-1 TRBV6-1 - CASSWGDEQFF TGTGCCAGCAGTTGGGGGGATGAGCAGTTCTTC
few TRBJ2-5 TRBV20-1 - CSASYRAETQYF TGCAGTGCTAGCTACAGGGCAGAGACCCAGTACTTC
many TRBJ2-3 TRBV7-6 - CASSLYRAATGVAQYF TGTGCCAGCAGCTTATATAGGGCGGCAACGGGCGTAGCGCAGTATTTT
many TRBJ2-7 TRBV9 - CASSTSEGNSYEQYF TGTGCCAGCAGCACCAGTGAGGGGAACTCCTACGAGCAGTACTTC
few TRBJ1-2 TRBV6-2/TRBV6-3 TRBD1 CASSYVQGAGGYTF TGTGCCAGCAGTTACGTACAGGGGGCTGGAGGCTACACCTTC
many TRBJ2-7 TRBV4-3 TRBD2 CASSQDTSGGREQYF TGCGCCAGCAGCCAAGACACTAGCGGGGGGCGGGAGCAGTACTTC
many TRBJ2-5 TRBV28 - CASSPDRLQETQYF TGTGCCAGCAGTCCCGACAGACTCCAAGAGACCCAGTACTTC
- TRBJ2-1 TRBV19 - CASSIWASRDEQFF TGTGCCAGTAGTATATGGGCCAGCAGGGATGAGCAGTTCTTC
- TRBJ1-5 TRBV12-3/TRBV12-4 TRBD1 CASSLAGRGRNQPQHF TGTGCCAGCAGTTTGGCGGGCAGGGGGCGGAATCAGCCCCAGCATTTT
many TRBJ2-3 TRBV28 TRBD2 CASSLHRTGGDPDTQYF TGTGCCAGCAGTTTACACCGGACCGGGGGGGATCCAGATACGCAGTATTTT
few TRBJ1-4 TRBV7-3 - CASSTGPNEKLFF TGTGCCAGCAGCACGGGCCCTAATGAAAAACTGTTTTTT
- TRBJ2-7 TRBV27 TRBD2 CASSRPSGRATKLIYEQYF TGTGCCAGCAGTCGACCTAGCGGGAGGGCCACGAAGTTGATTTACGAGCAGTACTTC
- TRBJ2-5 TRBV18 - CASSPIAGQETQYF TGTGCCAGCTCACCGATCGCTGGTCAGGAGACCCAGTACTTC
many TRBJ2-7 TRBV28 - CASTSQGYEQYF TGTGCCAGCACCTCTCAGGGCTACGAGCAGTACTTC
- TRBJ2-1 TRBV7-9 - CASSLLGAFNEQFF TGTGCCAGCAGCCTGCTGGGGGCGTTCAATGAGCAGTTCTTC
- TRBJ1-2 TRBV7-9 TRBD1 CASSEQGNGYTF TGTGCCAGCAGCGAACAGGGGAACGGCTACACCTTC
many TRBJ2-7 TRBV5-1 - CASSLTQAGEQYF TGCGCCAGCAGCTTGACGCAGGCAGGCGAGCAGTACTTC
many TRBJ2-7 TRBV6-1 TRBD2 CASSYPTSGGFYEQYF TGTGCCAGCAGTTACCCTACTAGCGGGGGGTTCTACGAGCAGTACTTC
few TRBJ2-7 TRBV5-4 TRBD1 CASSLQGEVRNEQYF TGTGCCAGCAGCTTGCAGGGGGAAGTAAGAAACGAGCAGTACTTC
few TRBJ2-7 TRBV10-1 - CASSEASTSYEQYF TGCGCCAGCAGTGAAGCTAGCACCTCCTACGAGCAGTACTTC
- TRBJ2-2 TRBV3-1 - CASSQGQLNTGELFF TGTGCCAGCAGCCAAGGGCAGCTGAACACCGGGGAGCTGTTTTTT
few TRBJ2-7 TRBV29-1 TRBD1 CSVEDRQGAGEQYF TGCAGCGTTGAAGATCGACAGGGGGCGGGGGAGCAGTACTTC